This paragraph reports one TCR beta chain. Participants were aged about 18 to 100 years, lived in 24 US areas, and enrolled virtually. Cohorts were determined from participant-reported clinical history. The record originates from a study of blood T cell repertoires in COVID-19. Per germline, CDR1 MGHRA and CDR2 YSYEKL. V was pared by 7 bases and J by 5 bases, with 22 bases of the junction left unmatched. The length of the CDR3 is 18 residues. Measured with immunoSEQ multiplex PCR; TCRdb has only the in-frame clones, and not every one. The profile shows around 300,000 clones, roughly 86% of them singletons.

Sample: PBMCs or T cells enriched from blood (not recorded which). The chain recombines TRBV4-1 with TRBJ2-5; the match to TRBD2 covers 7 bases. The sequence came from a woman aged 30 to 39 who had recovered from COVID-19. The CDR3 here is CASKEEAAGAATLETQYF. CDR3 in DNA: TGCGCCAGCAAGGAGGAAGCGGCGGGAGCGGCCACACTGGAGACCCAGTACTTC.